Listed below are T cell receptor beta chains from one sample, sequenced in a study of PD-1 blockade in classical Hodgkin lymphoma. The table came from immunoSEQ multiplex PCR; TCRdb's copy has only in-frame clones and leaves some out. The sample lists under 95,000 clones; more than 85% were seen once. The sequenced sample was peripheral blood mononuclear cells (PBMCs), obtained at baseline. Source of these receptors: a human donor with classical Hodgkin lymphoma. CDR3s include the opening cysteine and the closing phenylalanine or tryptophan. The order of the fields is D gene, V gene, J gene, clone size, CDR3 protein, CDR3 DNA. A D gene is named only where the DNA matches it firmly. For some rows the clone size is stated as once, few or many, or as a class when expanded; others skip it.

NA	TRBV5-4	TRBJ1-1	NA	CASSLPGGMNTEAFF	TGTGCCAGCAGCTTACCGGGGGGGATGAACACTGAAGCTTTCTTT
NA	TRBV7-3	TRBJ1-1	NA	CASSLFGPDTEAFF	TGTGCCAGCAGCCTTTTTGGACCGGACACTGAAGCTTTCTTT
NA	TRBV2	TRBJ2-5	NA	CASTEQPYQETQYF	TGTGCCAGCACGGAGCAGCCGTACCAAGAGACCCAGTACTTC
NA	TRBV27	TRBJ2-2	NA	CASSRLPTALNTGELFF	TGTGCCAGCAGCCGCCTTCCGACAGCCCTGAACACCGGGGAGCTGTTTTTT
TRBD2	TRBV7-3	TRBJ2-1	once	CASSLTVKGLAAYNEQFF	TGTGCCAGCAGCTTAACGGTAAAGGGACTAGCGGCTTACAATGAGCAGTTCTTC
NA	TRBV6-5	TRBJ1-2	NA	CASSYSPPNGYTF	TGTGCCAGCAGTTACTCCCCTCCCAACGGCTACACCTTC
TRBD1	TRBV10-3	TRBJ1-2	NA	CAITEPEPGQAHGYTF	TGTGCCATCACGGAGCCCGAACCGGGACAGGCTCATGGCTACACCTTC
NA	TRBV25-1	TRBJ2-1	NA	CASSGVSGYAWNEQFF	TGTGCCAGCAGTGGAGTTAGCGGTTATGCGTGGAATGAGCAGTTCTTC
NA	TRBV14	TRBJ2-7	NA	CASSPSYEQYF	TGTGCCAGCAGCCCCTCCTACGAGCAGTACTTC
NA	TRBV4-2	TRBJ2-1	NA	CASSQGFPTGNEQFF	TGTGCCAGCAGCCAAGGGTTCCCAACGGGCAATGAGCAGTTCTTC
NA	TRBV28	TRBJ2-6	NA	CASSPQGTGANVLTF	TGTGCCAGCAGTCCGCAGGGAACTGGGGCCAACGTCCTGACTTTC
TRBD2	TRBV6-1	TRBJ2-7	few	CASSGLAGGYDEQYF	TGTGCCAGCAGTGGACTAGCGGGAGGGTACGACGAGCAGTACTTC
NA	TRBV18	TRBJ2-1	NA	CASSPPASPNNEQFF	TGTGCCAGCTCACCACCAGCTAGCCCGAACAATGAGCAGTTCTTC
TRBD2	TRBV5-1	TRBJ2-2	NA	CASSHFSGGDTGELFF	TGCGCCAGCAGTCATTTTTCGGGGGGTGACACCGGGGAGCTGTTTTTT
TRBD2	TRBV2	TRBJ2-1	NA	CASSVERGGYNEQFF	TGTGCCAGCAGTGTAGAACGGGGGGGCTACAATGAGCAGTTCTTC
NA	TRBV5-5	TRBJ2-1	NA	CASSLGASTGFYNEQFF	TGTGCCAGCAGCTTGGGCGCCAGCACAGGGTTCTACAATGAGCAGTTCTTC
NA	TRBV5-6	TRBJ2-7	NA	CASSLGPANGYEQYF	TGTGCCAGCAGCCTGGGTCCTGCGAATGGCTACGAGCAGTACTTC
NA	TRBV5-4	TRBJ2-5	NA	CASSRPGTDYQETQYF	TGTGCCAGCAGCCGACCCGGTACAGATTACCAAGAGACCCAGTACTTC
NA	TRBV7-9	TRBJ1-2	NA	CASSLGTNYGYTF	TGTGCCAGCAGCTTAGGCACCAACTATGGCTACACCTTC
NA	TRBV7-2	TRBJ1-1	NA	CASGITWENTEAFF	TGTGCCAGCGGTATTACTTGGGAGAACACTGAAGCTTTCTTT
TRBD1	TRBV28	TRBJ1-5	NA	CASRTGTGGLGSNQPQHF	TGTGCCAGCAGAACCGGGACAGGGGGCCTCGGTAGCAATCAGCCCCAGCATTTT
NA	TRBV7-8	TRBJ2-7	once	CASITAGLPYEQYF	TGTGCCAGCATAACCGCGGGACTTCCCTACGAGCAGTACTTC
NA	TRBV11-3	TRBJ2-1	NA	CASSLVPGRGEQFF	TGTGCCAGCAGCTTAGTGCCCGGGAGAGGTGAGCAGTTCTTC
NA	TRBV7-8	TRBJ1-5	few	CASSRGRNQPQHF	TGTGCCAGCAGCAGGGGCCGCAATCAGCCCCAGCATTTT
TRBD1	TRBV5-5	TRBJ2-1	NA	CASSRNPGQTSDEQFF	TGTGCCAGCAGCCGTAACCCGGGACAGACCTCTGATGAGCAGTTCTTC
NA	TRBV9	TRBJ1-1	once	CASSVDWGGGTEAFF	TGTGCCAGCAGCGTAGATTGGGGAGGCGGCACTGAAGCTTTCTTT
TRBD1	TRBV9	TRBJ1-1	few	CASSVELGQQNTEAFF	TGTGCCAGCAGCGTCGAACTGGGACAGCAGAACACTGAAGCTTTCTTT
TRBD2	TRBV19	TRBJ2-7	NA	CASSTRLAGSPIYEQYF	TGTGCCAGTAGTACTCGACTAGCGGGTTCGCCGATCTACGAGCAGTACTTC
TRBD2	TRBV18	TRBJ2-5	NA	CASSPGLASLQETQYF	TGTGCCAGCTCACCCGGACTAGCGAGTCTACAAGAGACCCAGTACTTC
NA	TRBV27	TRBJ2-1	NA	CASRLGLQLGNEQFF	TGTGCCAGCAGGCTAGGGCTTCAATTGGGCAATGAGCAGTTCTTC
NA	TRBV28	TRBJ1-2	NA	CAITTPTRPYGYTF	TGTGCCATCACCACCCCCACGCGCCCTTATGGCTACACCTTC
TRBD1	TRBV18	TRBJ1-1	NA	CASSLLLGTGDTEAFF	TGTGCCAGCTCACTCCTGCTGGGGACAGGGGATACTGAAGCTTTCTTT
NA	TRBV27	TRBJ2-1	NA	CASRHLQVQTYNEQFF	TGTGCCAGCAGACACTTACAGGTTCAAACATACAATGAGCAGTTCTTC
NA	TRBV5-1	TRBJ2-1	NA	CASSSKDLAFGNEQFF	TGCGCCAGCAGCTCCAAGGACTTAGCTTTTGGCAATGAGCAGTTCTTC
TRBD2	TRBV19	TRBJ2-2	NA	CASSISRTSGSFNTGELFF	TGTGCCAGTAGTATCTCCCGTACTAGCGGGAGTTTCAACACCGGGGAGCTGTTTTTT
TRBD1	TRBV2	TRBJ1-5	NA	CASSDTGERNQPQHF	TGTGCCAGCAGTGACACAGGGGAACGCAATCAGCCCCAGCATTTT
TRBD2	TRBV11-3	TRBJ2-1	NA	CASSLAGTGGEQFF	TGTGCCAGCAGCTTAGCCGGAACGGGGGGTGAGCAGTTCTTC
NA	TRBV28	TRBJ1-5	NA	CASSLLSGQGQPQHF	TGTGCCAGCAGTTTATTGTCAGGGCAGGGACAGCCCCAGCATTTT
NA	TRBV6-5	TRBJ1-1	NA	CASSSIDTEAFF	TGTGCCAGCAGTTCGATAGACACTGAAGCTTTCTTT
TRBD1	TRBV6-1	TRBJ2-7	NA	CASSSTGVVYHEQYF	TGTGCCAGCAGCTCGACAGGGGTGGTCTACCACGAGCAGTACTTC
NA	TRBV7-9	TRBJ2-7	NA	CASSRDTYEQYF	TGTGCCAGCAGTCGCGACACCTACGAGCAGTACTTC
NA	TRBV7-3	TRBJ1-1	NA	CASSSLGVVVGENTEAFF	TGTGCCAGCAGCTCACTGGGCGTCGTGGTTGGGGAGAACACTGAAGCTTTCTTT
NA	TRBV5-5	TRBJ1-1	NA	CASSLSGSKNTEAFF	TGTGCCAGCAGCTTGAGTGGCTCTAAGAACACTGAAGCTTTCTTT
TRBD1	TRBV5-1	TRBJ1-2	NA	CASSLLGSTGGSDYGYTF	TGCGCCAGCAGCTTACTTGGGTCGACAGGGGGCTCTGACTATGGCTACACCTTC
NA	TRBV11-1	TRBJ2-5	NA	CASSLAHGSWETQYF	TGTGCCAGCAGCTTAGCCCACGGATCTTGGGAGACCCAGTACTTC
TRBD2	TRBV28	TRBJ2-7	NA	CASLRPGGLYEQYF	TGTGCCAGTTTAAGACCGGGAGGTCTCTACGAGCAGTACTTC
NA	TRBV30	TRBJ1-5	NA	CAWTQGRDQPQHF	TGTGCCTGGACACAGGGACGAGATCAGCCCCAGCATTTT
NA	TRBV9	TRBJ2-5	NA	CASSSRRGDETQYF	TGTGCCAGCAGCTCCCGCAGGGGCGATGAGACCCAGTACTTC
NA	TRBV27	TRBJ2-7	NA	CASSTLGVQIPYEQYF	TGTGCCAGCAGTACCCTTGGGGTACAAATCCCCTACGAGCAGTACTTC
TRBD1	TRBV14	TRBJ2-7	NA	CASSPGQGGFEQYF	TGTGCCAGCAGCCCAGGACAGGGGGGTTTTGAGCAGTACTTC
NA	TRBV27	TRBJ2-2	few	CASSFWGFAGELFF	TGTGCCAGCAGTTTTTGGGGGTTCGCCGGGGAGCTGTTTTTT
TRBD1	TRBV6-1	TRBJ2-1	NA	CASKTGLDRNEQFF	TGTGCCAGCAAGACAGGGTTAGACAGAAATGAGCAGTTCTTC
TRBD1	TRBV6-1	TRBJ2-7	NA	CASSESLQGSRESF	TGTGCCAGCAGTGAAAGCTTACAGGGGTCGAGAGAGAGCTTC